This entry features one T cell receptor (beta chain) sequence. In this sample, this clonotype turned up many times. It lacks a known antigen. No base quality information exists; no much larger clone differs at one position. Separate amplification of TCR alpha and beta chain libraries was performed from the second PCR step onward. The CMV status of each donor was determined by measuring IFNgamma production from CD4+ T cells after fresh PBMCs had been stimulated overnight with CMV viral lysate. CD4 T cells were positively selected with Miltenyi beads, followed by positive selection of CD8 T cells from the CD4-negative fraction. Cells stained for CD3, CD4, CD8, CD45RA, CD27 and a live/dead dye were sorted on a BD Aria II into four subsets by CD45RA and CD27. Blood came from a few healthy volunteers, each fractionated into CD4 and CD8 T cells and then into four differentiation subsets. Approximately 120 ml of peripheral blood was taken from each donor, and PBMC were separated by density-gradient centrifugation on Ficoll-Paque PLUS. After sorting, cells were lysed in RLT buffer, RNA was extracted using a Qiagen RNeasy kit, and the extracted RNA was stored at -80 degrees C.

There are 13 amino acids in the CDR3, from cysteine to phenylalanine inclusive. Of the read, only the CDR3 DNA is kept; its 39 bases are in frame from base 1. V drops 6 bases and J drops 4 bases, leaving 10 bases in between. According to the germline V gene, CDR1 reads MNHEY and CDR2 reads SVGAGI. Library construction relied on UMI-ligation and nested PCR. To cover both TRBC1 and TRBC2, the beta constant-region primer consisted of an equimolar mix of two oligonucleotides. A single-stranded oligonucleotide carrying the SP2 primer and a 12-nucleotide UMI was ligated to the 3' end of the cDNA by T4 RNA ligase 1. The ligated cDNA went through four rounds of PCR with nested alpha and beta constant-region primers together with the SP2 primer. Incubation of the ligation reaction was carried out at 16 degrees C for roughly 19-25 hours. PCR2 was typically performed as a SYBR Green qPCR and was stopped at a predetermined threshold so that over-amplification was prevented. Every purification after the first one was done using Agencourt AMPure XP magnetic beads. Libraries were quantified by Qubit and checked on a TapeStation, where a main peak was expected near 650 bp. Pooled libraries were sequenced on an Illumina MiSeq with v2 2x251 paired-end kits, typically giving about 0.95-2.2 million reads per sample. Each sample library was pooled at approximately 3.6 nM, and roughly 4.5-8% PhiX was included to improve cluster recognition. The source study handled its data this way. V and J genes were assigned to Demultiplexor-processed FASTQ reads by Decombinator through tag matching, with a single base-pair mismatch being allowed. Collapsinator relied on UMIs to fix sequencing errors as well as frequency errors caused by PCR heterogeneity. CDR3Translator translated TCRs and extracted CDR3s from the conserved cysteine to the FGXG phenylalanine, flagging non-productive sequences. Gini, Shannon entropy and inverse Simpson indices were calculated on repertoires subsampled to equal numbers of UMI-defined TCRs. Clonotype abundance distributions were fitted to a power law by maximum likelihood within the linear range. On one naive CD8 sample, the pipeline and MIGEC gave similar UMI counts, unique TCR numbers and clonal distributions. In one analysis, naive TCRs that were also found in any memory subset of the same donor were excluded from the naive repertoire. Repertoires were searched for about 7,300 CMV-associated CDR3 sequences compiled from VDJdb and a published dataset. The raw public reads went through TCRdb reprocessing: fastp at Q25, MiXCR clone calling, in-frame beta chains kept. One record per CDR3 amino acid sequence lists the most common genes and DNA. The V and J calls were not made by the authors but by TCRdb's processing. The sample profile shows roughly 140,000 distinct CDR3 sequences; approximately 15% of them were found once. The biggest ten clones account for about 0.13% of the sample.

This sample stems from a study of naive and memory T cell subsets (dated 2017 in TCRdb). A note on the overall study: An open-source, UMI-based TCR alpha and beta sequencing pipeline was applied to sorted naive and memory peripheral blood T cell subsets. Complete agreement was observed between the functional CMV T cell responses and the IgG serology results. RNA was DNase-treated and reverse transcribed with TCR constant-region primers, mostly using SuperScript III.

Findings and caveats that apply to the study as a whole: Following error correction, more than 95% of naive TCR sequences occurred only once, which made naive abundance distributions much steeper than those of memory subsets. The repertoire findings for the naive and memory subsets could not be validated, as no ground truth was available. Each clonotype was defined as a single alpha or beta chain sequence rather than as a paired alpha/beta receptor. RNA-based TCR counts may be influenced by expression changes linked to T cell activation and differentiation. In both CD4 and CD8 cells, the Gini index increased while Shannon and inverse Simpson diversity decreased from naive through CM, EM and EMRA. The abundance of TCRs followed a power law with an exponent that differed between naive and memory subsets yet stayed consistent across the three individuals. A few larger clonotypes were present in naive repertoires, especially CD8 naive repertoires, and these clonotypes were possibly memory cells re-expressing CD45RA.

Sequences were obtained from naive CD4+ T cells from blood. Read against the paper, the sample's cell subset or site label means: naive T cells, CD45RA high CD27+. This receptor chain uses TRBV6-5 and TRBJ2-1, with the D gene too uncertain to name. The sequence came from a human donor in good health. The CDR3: CASSPPGYNEQFF. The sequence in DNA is TGTGCCAGCAGCCCCCCTGGGTACAATGAGCAGTTCTTC.